A selection of T cell receptor beta chains follows, all from one sample in a study of breast tumors, draining lymph nodes, adjacent tissues. TCRdb re-called the multiplex PCR reads with MiXCR, one entry per CDR3 protein. The table lists about 230,000 distinct CDR3 sequences, 32% of them singletons. The specimen was axillary lymph node tissue. These receptors were obtained from a female donor with breast cancer. Some clones in this sample may be carry-over from other donors' samples. Both conserved end residues are trimmed from each CDR3. The D gene is left open where the match is weak. Clone size, where shown, is once, few, many, or a class for clones that have expanded.

cdr3_aa	cdr3_length	j_call	clone_size	v_call	d_call
ASSLLVAGGHGYP	13	TRBJ1-2	many	TRBV7-9	.
SASSPGGVGNQPQH	14	TRBJ1-5	many	TRBV20-1	TRBD1
SARDLYRGASLYNEQF	16	TRBJ2-1	few	TRBV20-1	TRBD1
ASSWSVARDGYT	12	TRBJ1-2	many	TRBV5-1	.
ASSPYRDSTYEQY	13	TRBJ2-7	many	TRBV18	TRBD1
ASSSGTLAEGHEQY	14	TRBJ2-7	many	TRBV6-5	TRBD2
ASELAKNIQY	10	TRBJ2-4	many	TRBV7-9	.
ASGMGGTEETQY	12	TRBJ2-5	many	TRBV11-3	TRBD2
ASSFNRPGTKLF	12	TRBJ1-4	many	TRBV5-8	.
ASSQDRGPGGYT	12	TRBJ1-2	many	TRBV3-1	TRBD1
ASSYQTGGLTR	11	TRBJ1-6	few	TRBV6-5	TRBD1
ATRGRTGGDEQF	12	TRBJ2-1	many	TRBV10-3	TRBD1
SAGEEKGETQY	11	TRBJ2-5	.	TRBV20-1	.
AGARTSGFADMQY	13	TRBJ2-3	.	TRBV2	TRBD2
ATSSWDRETQY	11	TRBJ2-5	.	TRBV15	TRBD1
ASRVRTGTGTIY	12	TRBJ1-3	.	TRBV5-1	TRBD1
ASSPPLSIKQY	11	TRBJ2-7	many	TRBV25-1	.
ASSASGLAGDRAIAYEQY	18	TRBJ2-7	.	TRBV19	TRBD2
AISESKGTSGRLRTDTQY	18	TRBJ2-3	many	TRBV10-3	TRBD2
ASSPRTTVGDTQY	13	TRBJ2-3	many	TRBV4-2	.
ASSLDSYDTMY	11	TRBJ1-3	.	TRBV7-8	.
SARASGTTYNEQF	13	TRBJ2-1	.	TRBV20-1	TRBD2
ASTGESEQY	9	TRBJ2-7	many	TRBV5-1	.
ASGFVPLEVLTYQETQY	17	TRBJ2-5	many	TRBV12-5	.
AFLAGRPGTDTQY	13	TRBJ2-3	few	TRBV27	.
SLAGGPYEF	9	TRBJ2-1	.	TRBV29-1	TRBD2
ASREVAGGPDTQY	13	TRBJ2-3	.	TRBV2	TRBD2
ASSLLGNYEQY	11	TRBJ2-7	many	TRBV27	.
ASSLQTGWAGNTIY	14	TRBJ1-3	many	TRBV12-3/TRBV12-4	TRBD1
ASSFMSGTGNTIY	13	TRBJ1-3	many	TRBV12-3/TRBV12-4	.
ASRGRLAGGETQY	13	TRBJ2-5	many	TRBV6-1	TRBD2
AWNLRDLTNNEQF	13	TRBJ2-1	many	TRBV30	.
ASSISLGQGRGQPQH	15	TRBJ1-5	.	TRBV19	TRBD1
ASSLARTGNWDSPLH	15	TRBJ1-6	many	TRBV5-1	.
SARLGSPLH	9	TRBJ1-6	few	TRBV20-1	.
ASSAGLAKNIQY	12	TRBJ2-4	many	TRBV2	.
ASFFRGFTSGRASYNEQF	18	TRBJ2-1	many	TRBV12-3/TRBV12-4	TRBD2
ASRDSGSSYEQY	12	TRBJ2-7	many	TRBV27	TRBD2
ATGASGGRYEQY	12	TRBJ2-7	many	TRBV6-1	TRBD2
ASSILSGQGADEQF	14	TRBJ2-1	.	TRBV28	TRBD1
ASSGLGGASNYGYT	14	TRBJ1-2	many	TRBV9	.
ASSDVGVTNEKLF	13	TRBJ1-4	.	TRBV5-1	.
SAMVGGQFSRESKNIQY	17	TRBJ2-4	few	TRBV20-1	.
ASSSGRGSYNSPLH	14	TRBJ1-6	many	TRBV19	.
ASSLGGQGNQPQH	13	TRBJ1-5	.	TRBV7-9	TRBD1
ASARRADNSPLH	12	TRBJ1-6	many	TRBV5-6	.
ATAARTGVGNTIY	13	TRBJ1-3	.	TRBV24-1	TRBD1
ASSTGSQEWTAGSQPQH	17	TRBJ1-5	.	TRBV9	.
ASSFQRDNYEQY	12	TRBJ2-7	many	TRBV3-1	.
ASSPSGQGDGYT	12	TRBJ1-2	many	TRBV18	TRBD1
SVLLAGKIYEQY	12	TRBJ2-7	.	TRBV29-1	TRBD2
ASSHFQGGTGGYT	13	TRBJ1-2	.	TRBV6-5	TRBD1
ASSQSRGVYNEQF	13	TRBJ2-1	many	TRBV4-1	.
ASSSRASSNTGELF	14	TRBJ2-2	many	TRBV7-6	.
AISNLGTEKETQY	13	TRBJ2-5	many	TRBV10-3	TRBD1
ASSRTRVNEQF	11	TRBJ2-1	many	TRBV6-5	TRBD2
ASSLGTGGNQPQH	13	TRBJ1-5	many	TRBV7-6	TRBD1